The source of this TCR beta chain is a study of cytomegalovirus exposure and HLA in healthy donors (dated by TCRdb to between 2016 and 2019). Turning to the overall study: In an earlier analysis of 587 of the donors, about 260 Gb of sequence data and just under 120 million unique TCR beta sequences from 180 million or so T cells were reported. An early release covering just under 650 HLA-typed donors comprised 300 to 350 gigabases of sequencing data and 85 million to 100 million unique TCR sequences. Among the roughly 390 genotyped donors, around 81% belonged to the genetic ancestry cluster associated with self-reported Caucasian donors. The aim of the study was to test whether cataloging public T cell receptors could identify signatures of past pathogen exposure. Using immunosequencing, the study profiled T cell repertoires from around 670 subjects and related those repertoires to cytomegalovirus serostatus. In addition to the first cohort of 650 to 750 subjects, a separate validation cohort of some 120 different subjects was used. The study combined high-throughput TCR immunosequencing, statistical association of individual TCRs with disease status, and machine learning to predict cytomegalovirus infection status. In a later analysis, previously published TCR beta repertoires from several hundred donors were re-analyzed and high-resolution HLA genotyping was added so that TCR occurrence patterns could be studied. The later analysis used no new phenotypic data to find candidate immune exposures, relying instead on TCR beta sequences and their occurrence across donors. To decide whether each TCR beta V gene segment behaved as functional or pseudogenic, an earlier analysis of 587 of the donors relied on high-throughput TCR beta sequencing. Donor age, sex, ethnicity and CMV serostatus were collected together with the repertoire data. Genome-wide SNP genotypes for about 65% of the roughly 670 donors were used in a later genetic analysis, which treated that subset as a discovery cohort. All discovery cohort repertoires had been generated using a single sequencing platform. Class I and class II HLA loci were covered by the typing at four-digit resolution. Typing coverage varied by locus: about 629-640 donors for A, B, C, DRB1 and DQB1; roughly 500 for DQA1; about 570 for DPA1; 400 to 480 for DPB1. A handful of DR-DQ haplotypes were handled as single units for association and clustering because linkage in the cohort was strong. Among under 450 genotyped donors of the cohort, an average of roughly 240,000 unique TCR beta nucleotide sequences were sequenced per donor, roughly 18% of them non-productive.

About this clone: This clone's antigen is unknown. The input lacks base qualities; no much larger clone sits a single base away.

The paper's findings and limits, for the study overall: Because counts were too low, approximately 18 rarely observed V segments, including chromosome 9 orphons, were excluded from the earlier analysis of under 650 of the donors. Cytomegalovirus status was reported to be diagnosed by the classifier with high specificity and sensitivity in both the original and validation cohorts. In a later genetic analysis, fewer N-insertions in productive TCRs were reported among donors in an Asian-associated ancestry cluster than the 666-donor mean. In vitro tests confirmed that a few of the cytomegalovirus-associated TCR beta chains recognize cytomegalovirus antigens. An association between a missense DCLRE1C variant and V-gene and J-gene trimming of TCR beta chains was found in a later genetic analysis and replicated in an independent cohort. Because HLA typing was unavailable for some donors at each locus, only the typed subset was used in association tests. Roughly uniform sequencing depth across donors was assumed in presence/absence analyses, although this assumption may not hold. A later analysis found that TCR association rates varied across HLA loci, with DRB1 alleles showing the most associated TCRs and HLA-C alleles the fewest. In an earlier analysis of about 550 of the donors, most TCR beta V segments were observed in productive rearrangements about 87% or about 30% of the time, broadly matching IMGT annotations. The study gave a list of 150 to 200 TCR beta chains associated with cytomegalovirus. Most TCR sequences were seen in very few donors, while some public TCRs were found in many individuals. In a later analysis, HLA-associated TCR beta chains showed more clonal expansion and lower generation probabilities than non-associated chains that were equally common. The 87-base-pair reads could not distinguish some IMGT-functional V segments, including TRBV6-2 and TRBV6-3, so those segments were excluded. The only immune exposure information available for the cohort was CMV serostatus. In a later analysis, several top co-occurrence clusters were reported to appear linked to parvovirus B19, influenza, CMV and Epstein-Barr virus. Linkage disequilibrium might explain the correlated functional status among segregating V segments, but an unknown experimental factor could not be ruled out. A further reported finding was that TCR beta sequences accurately predicted the HLA-A and HLA-B alleles for most subjects in the first cohort. A cluster of highly shared sequence variants was judged likely to represent a technical artifact of the sequencing pipeline. When HLA alleles, especially DR and DQ, strongly co-occurred, TCR associations were difficult to assign to individual alleles. It was suggested by the authors that the approach could potentially be generalized to other disease states and immunological phenotypes. In a later analysis, more than 15,000 TCR beta sequences were associated with specific HLA alleles at a false discovery rate of 0.05. In a later analysis, most CMV-associated TCR beta chains were found to appear HLA-restricted, with HLA associations seemingly driven largely by CMV exposure. In this cohort, only TCR beta chains were sequenced, and detectable features were limited by the absence of alpha or paired-chain data.

Libraries were prepared through the immunoSEQ multiplex PCR assay. A mixture of 60 forward primers for TCR Vbeta segments and 13 reverse primers for TCR Jbeta segments was used in the multiplex PCR. Amplification of the CDR3 region of rearranged TCR beta genes was performed with a multiplex PCR assay on genomic DNA. Amplified TCR beta libraries were sequenced as 87-base-pair reads on the Illumina HiSeq System. Concerning the study's data processing: A later analysis counted approximately 74 million unique TCR beta chains across the 666 repertoires, and roughly 9.9 million of these chains were shared by at least two donors. Raw reads were error-corrected and collapsed into unique sequences by a nearest-neighbor algorithm in which closely related sequences were merged to remove PCR and sequencing errors. V, D and J gene segments were assigned by aligning CDR3 sequences to IMGT reference sequences. Each retained sequence needed at least a six-nucleotide match to both a V gene segment and a J gene segment. A rearrangement was called productive if the CDR3 had no stop codons and remained in frame with V and J, and every other rearrangement was called non-productive. Following IMGT convention, CDR3 was defined as the stretch from the second conserved V-encoded cysteine up to the conserved J-encoded phenylalanine. In an earlier analysis of approximately 590 of the donors, sequences lacking an unambiguous match to a single V gene segment were excluded. In an earlier analysis of approximately 590 of the donors, V segments were called functional above 56.7% productive rearrangements and were called segregating when the between-donor standard deviation exceeded 5%. A statistical classification framework was built for diagnosing cytomegalovirus status from the catalog of TCR beta chain sequences. A later analysis assigned V and J genes by comparing TCR nucleotide sequences with IMGT/GENE-DB human TR gene sequences. A later analysis assigned CDR3 sequences and most-parsimonious VDJ recombination scenarios with the TCRdist pipeline. In a later analysis, each TCR beta chain was defined by its CDR3 amino acid sequence together with its V-gene family, and reads lacking a unique V-gene family were excluded. A later analysis removed 550 to 700 highly shared, low-generation-probability nucleotide sequences to deal with suspected cross-contamination and a sequencing artifact. In a later analysis, a clonal expansion index for each public chain was calculated from normalized within-repertoire ranks of inferred template counts. In a later analysis, generation probabilities were computed with a VDJ recombination model fitted to out-of-frame rearrangements, and the resulting probabilities were checked against IGoR. A later analysis scored TCR-TCR, TCR-HLA and TCR-CMV co-occurrence with hypergeometric tests, applying a repertoire-size bias correction to TCR pairs. To estimate false discovery rates, a later analysis permuted the HLA or CMV assignments 20 times. In a later analysis, co-occurring TCRs were grouped using DBSCAN, with TCRdist sequence similarity added in when clustering inside HLA-allele-positive subsets. Repertoires with fewer than 30,000 or more than 120,000 public chains were left out of co-occurrence clustering, as were a few repertoires with anomalous nucleotide sharing. In TCRdb, the immuneACCESS table is reduced to in-frame sequences with V and J assigned. These tables do not hold every clone; where another copy was compared, an unresolved V gene accounts for under half, and the others remain unexplained. V, J and clone size are taken as reported in that table, and D and trimming were inferred from the DNA itself. The sample profile shows over 150,000 clones; roughly 71% of them were found once. Jointly, the top ten make up about 3% of the sample.

CDR1 LNHDA and CDR2 SQIVND are derived from the germline V gene (reference sequence). From the cysteine up to the phenylalanine, the CDR3 has a length of 14 residues. Just the 42-base CDR3 DNA is kept, in frame starting at base 1. Compared with germline, V lacks 5 bases and J lacks 3 bases; bases without a gene match: 6. The cohort comprised under 700 healthy bone marrow donors. At the time of sampling, every cohort member was nominally healthy, though immune exposures that went unrecorded were likely present. The donor tested CMV seropositive, placing the donor among the roughly 300 seropositive members of the cohort. A peripheral blood sample was provided by each donor, and peripheral blood mononuclear cells were used for TCR beta sequencing. The Qiagen DNeasy Blood Extraction Kit was used to extract genomic DNA from the blood cell samples.

The sample consisted of PBMCs. The chain joins TRBV19 to TRBJ1-2, with TRBD1 identical over 7 junction bases. The sequence came from a woman between 50 and 59 years old in good health and CMV-seropositive. The CDR3 corresponds to CASSLTGFDYGYTF. The nucleotide sequence is TGTGCCAGTAGTTTGACAGGGTTCGACTATGGCTACACCTTC.